The following is a T cell receptor (beta chain) sequence with its context. It lacks a known antigen. One base away there is no much larger clone; base qualities are not given. TCRbeta CDR3 regions were amplified from genomic DNA by means of the immunoSEQ Assay, a bias-controlled multiplex PCR. The original pipeline was this. Nucleated cell counts per sample were estimated from amplification of reference gene primers within the assay. Sequence reads were collapsed and filtered to measure the absolute abundance of every unique TCRbeta CDR3 rearrangement. For each sample, productive Simpson clonality was calculated by taking the square root of Simpson's diversity index across productive rearrangements. This is the immuneACCESS table as TCRdb keeps it, with only in-frame sequences that have V and J called. A part of the clones is gone; compared with another copy, unresolved V genes explain less than half, and the rest is unexplained. That table is the source of V, J and clone size, and D and trimming were worked out from the DNA. This sample is represented by about 50,000 clones; around 86% of them were singletons. The ten largest clones add up to approximately 2.1% of the sample.

Reading the germline V gene gives CDR1 SGHRS and CDR2 YFSETQ. Deletion took 4 bases off V and 5 bases off J, with a span of 12 bases between the germline ends. Taken from cysteine to phenylalanine, the CDR3 has 13 residues. Just the 39-base CDR3 DNA is kept, in frame starting at base 1. Collaborating institutions collected whole blood in K2EDTA tubes following their own protocols. Collaborator samples were shipped for TCRbeta analysis as frozen whole blood, isolated PBMCs, or DNA extracted from either sample type. This sample is drawn from a study of blood T cell repertoires in COVID-19 (TCRdb year 2020). Context from the whole study: Collaborator samples came from the United States, Italy and Spain and covered acute and convalescent phases of COVID-19. The material from the prospective study consisted of cDNA or gDNA derived from T cells, B-cell-depleted T cells, or PBMCs. The dataset comprised deeply sampled blood TCRbeta repertoires from subjects exposed to, actively infected with, or recovered from COVID-19. The repertoires were released in a freely available public database meant as a resource for research on the immune response to SARS-CoV-2. Samples came from the ongoing ImmuneRACE study (first 160 participants) plus 1,254 subjects from 6 global collaborators. Nearly every sample came with metadata listing a de-identified subject ID, COVID-19 status, age in years and sex. HLA class I and class II types, where available, came from metadata supplied by the sample provider rather than from assay-based typing. Results and caveats for the whole study, not just this receptor: The quantity of clinical and demographic metadata differed by source and by participant and was supplied without curation.

The receptor's source is a woman aged 55-75 years with acute or convalescent COVID-19. Material for sequencing was peripheral blood. Recombination linked TRBV5-1 to TRBJ1-1; the D gene cannot be resolved reliably. The CDR3 corresponds to CASSPDYGTEAFF. Read as DNA, the sequence is TGCGCCAGCAGCCCAGACTACGGGACTGAAGCTTTCTTT.